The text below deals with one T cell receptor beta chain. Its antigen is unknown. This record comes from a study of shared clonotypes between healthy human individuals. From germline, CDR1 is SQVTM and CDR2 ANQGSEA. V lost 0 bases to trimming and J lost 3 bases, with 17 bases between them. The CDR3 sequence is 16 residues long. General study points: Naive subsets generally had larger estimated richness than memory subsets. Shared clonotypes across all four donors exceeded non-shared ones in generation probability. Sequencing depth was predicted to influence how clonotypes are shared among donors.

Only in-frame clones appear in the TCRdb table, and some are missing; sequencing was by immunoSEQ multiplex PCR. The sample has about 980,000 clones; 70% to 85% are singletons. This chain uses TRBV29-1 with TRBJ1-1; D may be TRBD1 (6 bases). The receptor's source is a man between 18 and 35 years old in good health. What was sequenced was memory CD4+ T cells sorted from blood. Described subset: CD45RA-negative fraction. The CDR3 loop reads CSVEDLKGGGYTEAFF. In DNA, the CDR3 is TGCAGCGTTGAAGATCTTAAGGGAGGGGGGTACACTGAAGCTTTCTTT.